This T cell receptor (beta chain) stems from a study of identical twins. Study-wide results and caveats: While abundant cord blood beta clonotypes carried fewer insertions, memory repertoires showed no such pattern. Sequences that were beta out-of-frame showed weaker excess twin sharing.

Comment on this clonotype: No antigen is known for it.

CDR1 and CDR2 (germline): MNHEY, SMNVEV (reference sequence). V lost 5 bases to trimming and J lost 5 bases, with 15 bases between them. The CDR3 length is 14 residues. Every donor was a healthy Caucasian. The cDNA had a unique molecular identifier and a template-switch universal primer site. In TCRdb, the 5' RACE reads were re-called with MiXCR into one record per CDR3 protein. The sample lists 350,000 to 450,000 distinct CDR3 sequences; 15% to 20% were seen once. The receptor's source is a man aged 45-65 years in good health. V is TRBV27 and J is TRBJ2-5, with unresolved D. What was sequenced was naive T cells sorted from blood. The CDR3 nucleotides are TGTGCCAGCAGTCCGCCGGGCCCCCTGGAGACCCAGTACTTC. Amino acids: CASSPPGPLETQYF.